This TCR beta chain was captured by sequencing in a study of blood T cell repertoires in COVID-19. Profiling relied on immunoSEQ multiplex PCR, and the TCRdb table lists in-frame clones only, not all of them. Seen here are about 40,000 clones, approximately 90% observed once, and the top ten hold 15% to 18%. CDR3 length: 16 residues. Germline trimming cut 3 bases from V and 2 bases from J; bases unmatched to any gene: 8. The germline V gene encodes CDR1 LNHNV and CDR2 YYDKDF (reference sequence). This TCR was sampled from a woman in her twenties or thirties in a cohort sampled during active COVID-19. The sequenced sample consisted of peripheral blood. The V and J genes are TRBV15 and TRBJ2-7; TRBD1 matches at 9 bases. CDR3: CATSSGTGGPTYEQYF. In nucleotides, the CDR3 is TGTGCCACCAGCAGTGGAACAGGGGGCCCCACCTACGAGCAGTACTTC.